A single sample is the source of the 27 T cell receptor beta chains below, sequenced in a study of T cell changes during pregnancy in multiple sclerosis. The table came from immunoSEQ multiplex PCR; TCRdb's copy has only in-frame clones and leaves some out. The data hold some 22,000 clones, with more than 70% observed a single time. The material was CD8+ T cells from peripheral blood mononuclear cells, obtained before pregnancy. The source of these receptors is a female donor with multiple sclerosis, enrolled in a pregnancy study.

This chain joins TRBV6-6 and TRBJ2-2, with no clear D. With 3 bases removed from V and 1 base from J, the gap between germline ends came to 6 bases. Germline values: CDR1 MNHNY, CDR2 SVGAGI (reference sequence). This CDR3 is built from 14 residues. The CDR3 is CASSYSVNTGELFF. The CDR3 bases are TGTGCCAGCAGTTATTCGGTGAACACCGGGGAGCTGTTTTTT.

This chain joins TRBV6-6 and TRBJ1-5; no firm D call. The germline V and J ends were trimmed by 0 bases and 3 bases, with 9 bases remaining between them. The CDR3 is 15 residues long. Germline lookup yields CDR1 MNHNY and CDR2 SVGAGI (reference sequence). The CDR3, as DNA: TGTGCCAGCAGTTACTCATGGCAGAACAATCAGCCCCAGCATTTT. Translated, it gives CASSYSWQNNQPQHF.

The rearrangement uses TRBV29-1 and TRBJ2-3; no firm D call. The CDR3 loop spans 14 amino acids. The V and J ends lost 0 bases and 2 bases respectively, with 9 bases between them. Germline assignment: CDR1 SQVTM and CDR2 ANQGSEA. CDR3 sequence: CSVEDLNFTDTQYF. The CDR3 bases are TGCAGCGTTGAAGATTTGAACTTCACAGATACGCAGTATTTT.

V usage is TRBV4-2 and J usage is TRBJ2-1; D ambiguous. CDR3 length equals 16 residues. Germline assignment: CDR1 LGHNA and CDR2 YNFKEQ. Trimming removed 5 bases at V and 4 bases at J, with 18 bases between. The CDR3 is CASSYTLLHRYNEQFF. The CDR3, as DNA: TGTGCCAGCAGCTATACCTTACTTCACCGATACAATGAGCAGTTCTTC.

The rearrangement links TRBV5-4 to TRBJ2-1, with 9 bases fitting TRBD2. With 0 bases clipped from V and 3 bases from J, the junction kept 4 bases outside the gene matches. The CDR3 is 16 residues long. The germline CDR1 and CDR2 sequences are SGHNT and YYREEE (reference sequence). CDR3 region: CASSLVPSGNYNEQFF. CDR3 in DNA: TGTGCCAGCAGCTTGGTCCCTAGCGGGAACTACAATGAGCAGTTCTTC. The whole variable domain, filled in from reference TRBV5-4 and TRBJ2-1, reads ETGVTQSPTHLIKTRGQQVTLRCSSQSGHNTVSWYQQALGQGPQFIFQYYREEENGRGNFPPRFSGLQFPNYSSELNVNALELDDSALYLCASSLVPSGNYNEQFFGPGTRLTVL.

This clone was seen only once. The chain is built from TRBV6-5 and TRBJ1-1; 9 bases are a match to TRBD1. CDR1 and CDR2 from the germline V gene are MNHEY and SVGAGI. The CDR3 runs to 14 residues. V lost 7 bases and J lost 5; bases outside the gene matches: 8. This CDR3 reads CASKLQGAATEAFF. DNA of the CDR3: TGTGCCAGCAAATTACAGGGGGCGGCGACTGAAGCTTTCTTT.

The chain recombines TRBV6-6 with TRBJ1-1; perhaps TRBD1 as D (6 bases). Germline CDR1 and CDR2: MNHNY and SVGAGI (reference sequence). V was clipped by 0 bases and J by 4 bases, with 15 bases between them. The CDR3 totals 16 residues. The CDR3 DNA reads as TGTGCCAGCAGTTACTCGAAGGCCAGGGGAATCACTGAAGCTTTCTTT. Translated: CASSYSKARGITEAFF.

J is TRBJ1-1 and V is TRBV27; D may be TRBD1 (6 bases). CDR3 length: 15 amino acids. In germline, CDR1 is MNHEY, CDR2 SMNVEV (reference sequence). V shed 5 bases and J shed 0 bases, with 13 bases lying between them. The CDR3 DNA reads TGTGCCAGCAGTATCTGGCAGGGGATGAACACTGAAGCTTTCTTT. It is translated as CASSIWQGMNTEAFF.

This chain uses TRBV5-1 with TRBJ1-2; D not resolved. The CDR3 has 14 amino acids. V shed 2 bases and J shed 8 bases, with 16 bases lying between them. Germline V gene sequence: CDR1 SGHRS, CDR2 YFSETQ. CDR3 residues: CASSFVTFSRGYTF. As DNA, the CDR3 is TGCGCCAGCAGCTTCGTGACATTTAGTAGGGGCTACACCTTC.

The rearrangement links TRBV7-9 to TRBJ2-1, with 7 positions matching TRBD2. In germline, CDR1 is SEHNR, CDR2 FQNEAQ (reference sequence). The CDR3 has 15 residues. V lost 0 bases and J lost 9; bases outside the gene matches: 8. The DNA of the CDR3 is TGTGCCAGCAGCTTAGCCGCGGGAGCCCCCCTTGAGCAGTTCTTC. Translation: CASSLAAGAPLEQFF.

By share, this clone ranks as medium-sized. The chain carries TRBV29-1 and TRBJ2-1; 14 nucleotides line up with TRBD2. Germline CDR1 SQVTM, CDR2 ANQGSEA. V lost 6 bases, J lost 6 bases, and 13 bases stayed unmatched. The CDR3 totals 17 residues. CDR3 region: CSVLGLAGVRRSNEQFF. CDR3 DNA: TGCAGCGTGCTGGGACTAGCGGGAGTTCGGCGGAGCAATGAGCAGTTCTTC.

J is TRBJ2-2 and V is TRBV7-9; 8 nucleotides align to TRBD1. Germline-derived CDR1 and CDR2 are SEHNR and FQNEAQ (reference sequence). The J segment lost 3 bases and the V segment lost 5 bases, leaving 8 bases of the junction unmatched. CDR3 size: 16 residues. The DNA of the CDR3 is TGTGCCAGCAGCCCGCGGACAGGGAAGGACACCGGGGAGCTGTTTTTT. It codes for CASSPRTGKDTGELFF.

J is TRBJ2-7 and V is TRBV9; 9 positions agree with TRBD2. The CDR3 totals 16 residues. Unmatched junction bases numbered 10, after V lost 0 bases and J lost 6 bases. The germline CDR1 and CDR2 sequences are SGDLS and YYNGEE. CDR3 coding DNA: TGTGCCAGCAGCGTAGCTTCGGGACTAGCCCCCCGCGAGCAGTACTTC. This sequence encodes CASSVASGLAPREQYF.

V gene TRBV9 combines with J gene TRBJ1-2; 8 nucleotides agree with TRBD1. The junction had 10 bases not matched to a gene; V was cut back by 4 bases and J by 8 bases. CDR1 SGDLS and CDR2 YYNGEE come from the germline V gene. This CDR3 spans 14 amino acids. The CDR3 sequence is CASSITGGQRGYTF. The DNA for the CDR3 is TGTGCCAGCAGCATAACAGGGGGTCAACGGGGCTACACCTTC.

This sequence joins TRBV27 and TRBJ1-1; no firm D call. The germline V gene encodes CDR1 MNHEY and CDR2 SMNVEV (reference sequence). Trimming pared 2 bases from V and 1 base from J, leaving 11 bases between. The CDR3 loop spans 15 amino acids. As DNA, the CDR3 is TGTGCCAGCAGTTTAGAAGGCGGTCGGAACACTGAAGCTTTCTTT. It translates to CASSLEGGRNTEAFF.

V usage is TRBV5-6 and J usage is TRBJ2-5; 9 bases line up with TRBD2. The V segment lost 4 bases and the J segment 5 bases; nucleotides outside the gene matches: 6. This CDR3 has 14 amino acids. The germline gives CDR1 SGHDT, CDR2 YYEEEE. In DNA form, the CDR3 reads TGTGCCAGCAGCGTTAGCGGGAGTCTTGAGACCCAGTACTTC. Encoded protein: CASSVSGSLETQYF. Full variable domain (rest looked up from reference TRBV5-6 and TRBJ2-5): DAGVTQSPTHLIKTRGQQVTLRCSPKSGHDTVSWYQQALGQGPQFIFQYYEEEERQRGNFPDRFSGHQFPNYSSELNVNALLLGDSALYLCASSVSGSLETQYFGPGTRLLVL.

This clone has just a few counts. The rearrangement links TRBV7-9 to TRBJ1-1; D gene uncertain. CDR3 length: 14 residues. V shed 3 bases and J shed 0 bases, with 8 bases lying between them. Per germline, CDR1 SEHNR and CDR2 FQNEAQ (reference sequence). CDR3 DNA sequence: TGTGCCAGCAGCTTGGGCAGTCTGAACACTGAAGCTTTCTTT. Its protein is CASSLGSLNTEAFF.

The chain joins TRBV12-5 to TRBJ2-7; D is possibly TRBD2 (5 bases). The V end was cut by 6 bases, the J end by 3 bases, with 9 bases between. Germline V CDR1 and CDR2: LGHNT, FRNRAP. CDR3 length equals 12 residues. The CDR3 spells CASGPDFYEQYF. The CDR3, as DNA: TGTGCTAGTGGCCCGGACTTCTACGAGCAGTACTTC.

CDR3 coding DNA: TGTGCCAGCAGCTTCCAGACTCTTAGCTCCTACAATGAGCAGTTCTTC. Protein product: CASSFQTLSSYNEQFF. The chain has TRBV7-9 and TRBJ2-1; D remains ambiguous. V was trimmed by 3 bases and J by 0 bases, leaving 12 bases between them. Germline V CDR1 and CDR2: SEHNR, FQNEAQ (reference sequence). CDR3 length equals 16 residues. Looking up the rest from reference TRBV7-9 and TRBJ2-1 gives the full variable domain: DTGVSQNPRHKITKRGQNVTFRCDPISEHNRLYWYRQTLGQGPEFLTYFQNEAQLEKSRLLSDRFSAERPKGSFSTLEIQRTEQGDSAMYLCASSFQTLSSYNEQFFGPGTRLTVL.

This chain links TRBV28 with TRBJ1-1; D uncertain. Per the germline V gene, CDR1 is MDHEN and CDR2 is SYDVKM. The CDR3 spans 13 residues. V was shortened by 2 bases and J by 1 base, with 5 bases between the two germline ends. CDR3 residues: CASSLGGNTEAFF. The CDR3 nucleotides are TGTGCCAGCAGTTTAGGCGGGAACACTGAAGCTTTCTTT.

This clone was observed a single time. CDR3 DNA: TGTGCTAGTGGTTTGGTACGGTTCGGGTCGGGGAGTATAAGGTACGAGCAGTACTTC. Translating gives CASGLVRFGSGSIRYEQYF. The genes are TRBV12-5 and TRBJ2-7, with D perhaps TRBD2 (5 bases). The length of the CDR3 is 19 residues. Germline-derived CDR1 and CDR2 are LGHNT and FRNRAP. V was pared by 0 bases and J by 4 bases, with 25 bases between.

The genes are TRBV9 and TRBJ2-1; D might be TRBD1 (6 bases). The length of the CDR3 is 17 residues. V lost 0 bases, J lost 8 bases, and 21 bases lay in between. Germline V gene data show CDR1 as SGDLS and CDR2 as YYNGEE. The CDR3 coding sequence is TGTGCCAGCAGCGTAGGTTTTGGGGGACACCCGACCGATGAGCAGTTCTTC. It codes for CASSVGFGGHPTDEQFF.

The CDR3, as DNA: TGCGCCAGCAGCTCTCGACTAGCGGGAGCGTCCTACAATGAGCAGTTCTTC. Encoded protein: CASSSRLAGASYNEQFF. The chain uses TRBV4-1 and TRBJ2-1; 12 nucleotides agree with TRBD2. J was trimmed by 1 base and V by 5 bases; bases with no gene match: 6. Germline CDR1 is MGHRA and CDR2 is YSYEKL. This CDR3 contains 17 residues.

CDR3 in amino acids: CASSSKGQVLSYEQYF. CDR3 nucleotides: TGTGCCAGCAGCTCCAAAGGACAAGTTCTTTCCTACGAGCAGTACTTC. The chain recombines TRBV7-8 with TRBJ2-7, with TRBD1 as a possible D gene (5 bases). Germline CDR1 is SGHVS and CDR2 is FQNEAQ. Trimming shortened V by 4 bases and J by 1 base, and 17 bases separated the two germline ends. CDR3 size: 16 residues.

This clone was seen just once. The chain links TRBV6-6 to TRBJ2-2, with D perhaps TRBD2 (6 bases). The length of the CDR3 is 13 residues. The V gene lost 2 bases and the J gene lost 5 bases, with 6 bases spanning the gap. CDR1 is MNHNY, CDR2 SVGAGI, per germline (reference sequence). CDR3 sequence reads: CASSYGGTGELFF. The CDR3 DNA reads as TGTGCCAGCAGTTACGGGGGGACCGGGGAGCTGTTTTTT.

The chain joins TRBV29-1 to TRBJ1-2; D unclear. CDR1 SQVTM and CDR2 ANQGSEA come from the germline V gene. The CDR3 has 17 amino acids. The V end was cut by 4 bases, the J end by 2 bases, with 23 bases between. For the CDR3, the DNA is TGCAGCGTTGTGGCAGAGGCTTTAGTGTGTTGCAACTATGGCTACACCTTC. This encodes CSVVAEALVCCNYGYTF.

The chain joins TRBV10-3 to TRBJ2-7; a weak D match, TRBD1 (5 bases). From germline, CDR1 is ENHRY and CDR2 SYGVKD. CDR3 length: 14 residues. The germline V and J ends were trimmed by 2 bases and 1 base, with 9 bases remaining between them. In nucleotides, the CDR3 is TGTGCCATCAGTGAGGGGGCCGGGTCCTACGAGCAGTACTTC. This codes for CAISEGAGSYEQYF.